The 6 T cell receptor beta chains listed next were all sequenced from one sample in a study of cytomegalovirus exposure and HLA in healthy donors. In the PCR, 60 Vbeta and 13 Jbeta primers were used. Profiling relied on immunoSEQ multiplex PCR, and the TCRdb table lists in-frame clones only, not all of them. The ten top clones account for 0.9% to 1.4%, within a sample of 220,000 or so clones. The material sequenced was PBMCs. Receptors originate from a girl aged 2 to 9 in good health and CMV-seropositive.

This sequence joins TRBV10-1 and TRBJ2-5; 8 bases match TRBD1. CDR1 and CDR2 (germline): WNHNN, SYGVQD (reference sequence). After removal of 0 bases from V and 2 bases from J, the junction contained 2 bases not matched to a gene. This CDR3 has 15 residues. CDR3: CASSESTGAQETQYF. CDR3 nucleotide sequence: TGCGCCAGCAGTGAGTCGACAGGGGCGCAAGAGACCCAGTACTTC.

The chain joins TRBV27 to TRBJ2-3; perhaps TRBD1 as D (6 bases). Germline V gives CDR1 MNHEY, CDR2 SMNVEV (reference sequence). The CDR3 length is 15 residues. The V end lost 4 bases, the J end lost 2 bases, and 13 bases lay between the germline ends. In DNA, the CDR3 is TGTGCCAGCAGTTACTCCACAGGGCACACAGATACGCAGTATTTT. Its protein is CASSYSTGHTDTQYF.

The V gene is TRBV16, the J gene TRBJ1-5; D uncertain. CDR3 length: 15 residues. Trimming took 7 bases from V and 5 from J, leaving 18 bases between them. From germline, CDR1 is KGHSY and CDR2 FQNENV. Here the CDR3 DNA reads TGTGCCAGCACCCCTGAGGTTCATCTGTATCAGCCCCAGCATTTT. Its protein product is CASTPEVHLYQPQHF.

The chain links TRBV5-1 to TRBJ2-3; possibly TRBD1 for D (7 bases). In germline, CDR1 is SGHRS, CDR2 YFSETQ. V shed 0 bases and J shed 1 base, with 18 bases lying between them. CDR3 length: 18 residues. CDR3 coding DNA: TGCGCCAGCAGCTTGGCCCGCGGGACAGCTCTAGGCACAGATACGCAGTATTTT. Translation gives CASSLARGTALGTDTQYF.

The gene calls are TRBV7-2 and TRBJ2-1; 8 bases agree with TRBD2. Germline loops: CDR1 SGHTA, CDR2 FQGNSA. Unmatched junction bases numbered 6, after V lost 3 bases and J lost 5 bases. The CDR3 has 15 amino acids. CDR3 nucleotides: TGTGCCAGCAGCTTTAGCGGGGATCTCAACAATGAGCAGTTCTTC. Amino acids: CASSFSGDLNNEQFF.

The chain joins TRBV28 to TRBJ1-1, with 8 nucleotides matching TRBD1. The CDR3 has 16 residues. V dropped 5 bases and J dropped 1; count of bases not matched to a gene: 9. CDR1 MDHEN and CDR2 SYDVKM come from the germline V gene. The CDR3 is CASSRRTGKGNTEAFF. The CDR3 DNA reads as TGTGCCAGCAGTAGGAGGACAGGGAAGGGGAACACTGAAGCTTTCTTT.